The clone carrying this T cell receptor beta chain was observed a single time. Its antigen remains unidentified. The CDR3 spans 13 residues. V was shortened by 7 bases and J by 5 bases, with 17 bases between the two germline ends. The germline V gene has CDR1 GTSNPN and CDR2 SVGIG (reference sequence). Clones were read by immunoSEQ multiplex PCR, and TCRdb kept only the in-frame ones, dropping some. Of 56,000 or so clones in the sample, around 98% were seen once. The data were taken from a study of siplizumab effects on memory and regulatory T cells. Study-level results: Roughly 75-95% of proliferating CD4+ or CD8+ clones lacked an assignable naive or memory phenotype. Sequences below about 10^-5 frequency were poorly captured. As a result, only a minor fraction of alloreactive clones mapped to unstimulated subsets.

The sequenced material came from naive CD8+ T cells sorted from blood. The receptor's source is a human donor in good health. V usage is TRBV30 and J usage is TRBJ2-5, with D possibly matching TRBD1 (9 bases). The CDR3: CAFSGTGWETQYF. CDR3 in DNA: TGTGCCTTTAGCGGGACAGGGTGGGAGACCCAGTACTTC.